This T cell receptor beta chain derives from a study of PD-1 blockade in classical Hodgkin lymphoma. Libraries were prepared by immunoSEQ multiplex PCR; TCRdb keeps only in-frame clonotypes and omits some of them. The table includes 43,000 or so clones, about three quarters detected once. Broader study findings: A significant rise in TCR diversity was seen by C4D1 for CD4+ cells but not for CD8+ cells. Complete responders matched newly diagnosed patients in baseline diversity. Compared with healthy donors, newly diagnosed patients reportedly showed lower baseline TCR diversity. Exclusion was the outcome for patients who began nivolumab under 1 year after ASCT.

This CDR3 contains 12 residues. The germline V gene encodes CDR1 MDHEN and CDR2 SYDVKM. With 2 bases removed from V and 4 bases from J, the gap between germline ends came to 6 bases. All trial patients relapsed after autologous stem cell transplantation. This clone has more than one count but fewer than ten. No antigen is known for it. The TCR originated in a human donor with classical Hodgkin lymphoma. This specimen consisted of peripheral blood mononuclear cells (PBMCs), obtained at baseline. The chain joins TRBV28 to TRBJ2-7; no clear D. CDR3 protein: CASSLVRYEQYF. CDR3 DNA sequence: TGTGCCAGCAGTTTAGTAAGGTACGAGCAGTACTTC.